The rows below give T cell receptor beta chains drawn from one sample of a study of T cells after yellow fever vaccination. In TCRdb, the 5' RACE reads were re-called with MiXCR into one record per CDR3 protein. The table records hundreds of thousands of distinct CDR3 sequences, approximately 8% of them present only once. This specimen consisted of PBMCs, obtained approximately 47 days after the first yellow fever vaccination. These receptors all stem from a man aged 18 to 30 who received the YFV17D yellow fever vaccine. Both conserved end residues are part of each CDR3. Each record gives: D gene, V gene, clone size, J gene, CDR3 DNA, CDR3 protein. D genes are given only for firm matches. Rows may omit the clone size; those that give it use once, few, many or a size class.

D: .; V: TRBV11-1; size: .; J: TRBJ1-1; DNA: TGTGCCAGCAGCCAGCGGGGGATGAACACTGAAGCTTTCTTT; CDR3: CASSQRGMNTEAFF
D: .; V: TRBV30; size: .; J: TRBJ2-4; DNA: TGTGCCTGGAGTGTGCAGGGGGCCAAAAACATTCAGTACTTC; CDR3: CAWSVQGAKNIQYF
D: .; V: TRBV15; size: many; J: TRBJ2-3; DNA: TGTGCCACCAGCAGAGCGGGGGGCACAGATACGCAGTATTTT; CDR3: CATSRAGGTDTQYF
D: .; V: TRBV2; size: few; J: TRBJ1-3; DNA: TGTGCCAGCAGTAGCTGGGGGAGCTCTGGAAACACCATATATTTT; CDR3: CASSSWGSSGNTIYF
D: .; V: TRBV24-1; size: .; J: TRBJ2-3; DNA: TGTGCCACCAGTGAGCCAGGCCGCACAGATACGCAGTATTTT; CDR3: CATSEPGRTDTQYF
D: .; V: TRBV20-1; size: few; J: TRBJ1-2; DNA: TGCAGTGCACAAGGACAGACTAACTATGGCTACACCTTC; CDR3: CSAQGQTNYGYTF
D: .; V: TRBV20-1; size: .; J: TRBJ1-5; DNA: TGCAGTGCTAGAGACAATCAGCCCCAGCATTTT; CDR3: CSARDNQPQHF
D: .; V: TRBV25-1; size: few; J: TRBJ2-1; DNA: TGTGCCAGCAGTGCCCCCCCTCCCCGGGGTCTAACCTACAATGAGCAGTTCTTC; CDR3: CASSAPPPRGLTYNEQFF
D: TRBD2; V: TRBV10-2; size: many; J: TRBJ2-2; DNA: TGCGCCAGCAGTGGGACTAGCGGGGGGGCCGTCGCCGGGGAGCTGTTTTTT; CDR3: CASSGTSGGAVAGELFF
D: .; V: TRBV9; size: .; J: TRBJ2-1; DNA: TGTGCCAGCAGCGTAGGGCCGCCGGATGAGCAGTTCTTC; CDR3: CASSVGPPDEQFF
D: TRBD1; V: TRBV7-3; size: .; J: TRBJ2-3; DNA: TGTGCCAGCAGCTTCAGGACAGGCTACACAGATACGCAGTATTTT; CDR3: CASSFRTGYTDTQYF
D: TRBD2; V: TRBV2; size: .; J: TRBJ2-2; DNA: TGTGCCAGCAGTGAACAGGCTAGCGGGGGGGCCACGAGCGGGGAGCTGTTTTTT; CDR3: CASSEQASGGATSGELFF
D: TRBD2; V: TRBV20-1; size: .; J: TRBJ2-2; DNA: TGCAGTGCTAGAGATGTAGCGGGGGAGACCCGAGCCGGGGAGCTGTTTTTT; CDR3: CSARDVAGETRAGELFF
D: TRBD2; V: TRBV19; size: .; J: TRBJ2-1; DNA: TGTGCCAGTAGCTCGGGACTAGCGGGGCCCGAGCAGTTCTTC; CDR3: CASSSGLAGPEQFF
D: .; V: TRBV5-1; size: .; J: TRBJ1-2; DNA: TGCGCCAGCAGCTTGGATGTAGGGGGTGCCTATGGCTACACCTTC; CDR3: CASSLDVGGAYGYTF
D: TRBD1; V: TRBV9; size: few; J: TRBJ2-5; DNA: TGTGCCAGCAGCGCGGGACAGGGTGGACTTCAAGAGACCCAGTACTTC; CDR3: CASSAGQGGLQETQYF
D: .; V: TRBV5-1; size: few; J: TRBJ2-2; DNA: TGCGCCAGCCGGAGGGAGACTTTCACCGGGGAGCTGTTTTTT; CDR3: CASRRETFTGELFF
D: TRBD1; V: TRBV19; size: .; J: TRBJ2-7; DNA: TGTGCCAGTAGTACGCCGGGACAGGGGACCTACGAGCAGTACTTC; CDR3: CASSTPGQGTYEQYF
D: .; V: TRBV29-1; size: few; J: TRBJ2-5; DNA: TGCAGCGGATCCTCTGGAGAGACCCAGTACTTC; CDR3: CSGSSGETQYF
D: .; V: TRBV18; size: many; J: TRBJ2-3; DNA: TGTGCCAGCTCACCCAGCTGGTTGGGAGATACGCAGTATTTT; CDR3: CASSPSWLGDTQYF
D: .; V: TRBV6-5; size: few; J: TRBJ2-6; DNA: TGTGCCAGCAGTTACATTGGGGGCGCCCCTGACTCTGGGGCCAACGTCCTGACTTTC; CDR3: CASSYIGGAPDSGANVLTF
D: TRBD2; V: TRBV20-1; size: .; J: TRBJ2-5; DNA: TGCAGTGCTAGAGTGACTAGCGGGGCCTTGGGAGAGACCCAGTACTTC; CDR3: CSARVTSGALGETQYF
D: TRBD1; V: TRBV4-3; size: .; J: TRBJ1-4; DNA: TGCGCCAGCACCGCACTGGCCGGGACAGGGGGCGAAAAACTGTTTTTT; CDR3: CASTALAGTGGEKLFF
D: TRBD2; V: TRBV4-3; size: .; J: TRBJ2-3; DNA: TGCGCCAGCAGCCCACCTAGCGGGGTTACGCAGTATTTT; CDR3: CASSPPSGVTQYF
D: TRBD1; V: TRBV28; size: few; J: TRBJ2-3; DNA: TGTGCCAGCAGTTCGACAGGGGATGGGACAGATACGCAGTATTTT; CDR3: CASSSTGDGTDTQYF
D: .; V: TRBV12-3/TRBV12-4; size: few; J: TRBJ2-3; DNA: TGTGCCAGCAGCCCCACGGTGGCGCAACGGGGAGATACGCAGTATTTT; CDR3: CASSPTVAQRGDTQYF
D: .; V: TRBV5-1; size: few; J: TRBJ2-1; DNA: TGCGCCAGCAGCTTAGGGGCCAGCTCCTACAATGAGCAGTTCTTC; CDR3: CASSLGASSYNEQFF
D: TRBD1; V: TRBV19; size: few; J: TRBJ1-2; DNA: TGTGCCAGTAGTATAAGTGGGACAGGGAAGAGTTATGGCTACACCTTC; CDR3: CASSISGTGKSYGYTF
D: .; V: TRBV12-3/TRBV12-4; size: .; J: TRBJ1-4; DNA: TGTGCCAGCAGCAAGGGGTATAATGAAAAACTGTTTTTT; CDR3: CASSKGYNEKLFF
D: TRBD2; V: TRBV12-5; size: .; J: TRBJ2-1; DNA: TGTGCTAGTGGTTTGGGCGCACCGGGACTAGCGGGGCCCTACAATGAGCAGTTCTTC; CDR3: CASGLGAPGLAGPYNEQFF
D: TRBD1; V: TRBV2; size: .; J: TRBJ1-2; DNA: TGTGCCAGCAGGGATGGACAGGTCATAGGCTACACCTTC; CDR3: CASRDGQVIGYTF
D: TRBD2; V: TRBV4-2; size: .; J: TRBJ2-5; DNA: TGTGCCAGCAGCCAAGACCCTAGCGGGGCTTTTAGGGAGACCCAGTACTTC; CDR3: CASSQDPSGAFRETQYF
D: .; V: TRBV5-5; size: .; J: TRBJ1-2; DNA: TGTGCCAGCAGCTTAGACCCAGCCTACGGCTACACCTTC; CDR3: CASSLDPAYGYTF
D: .; V: TRBV12-3/TRBV12-4; size: .; J: TRBJ1-2; DNA: TGTGCCAGCAGTTTAGTGACCGGGACTGGCTACACCTTC; CDR3: CASSLVTGTGYTF
D: TRBD1; V: TRBV6-1; size: few; J: TRBJ2-2; DNA: TGTGCCAGCAGCGAAAGTGGGACAGGGGCGGACACCGGGGAGCTGTTTTTT; CDR3: CASSESGTGADTGELFF
D: .; V: TRBV6-6; size: .; J: TRBJ2-3; DNA: TGTGCCAGCAGCATTCCCTCAGTGGATACGCAGTATTTT; CDR3: CASSIPSVDTQYF
D: .; V: TRBV29-1; size: .; J: TRBJ2-3; DNA: TGCAGCGTTGAAGTCTCCGGCCCAGATACGCAGTATTTT; CDR3: CSVEVSGPDTQYF
D: TRBD1; V: TRBV7-2; size: .; J: TRBJ1-2; DNA: TGTGCCAGCAGCTTGGCTGGACAGGGGAGGAACTATGGCTACACCTTC; CDR3: CASSLAGQGRNYGYTF
D: .; V: TRBV11-2; size: .; J: TRBJ2-3; DNA: TGTGCCAGCAGCTCCAGACGGGAGACAGATACGCAGTATTTT; CDR3: CASSSRRETDTQYF
D: TRBD2; V: TRBV6-5; size: .; J: TRBJ2-1; DNA: TGTGCCAGCAGTTACGAGACTAGCGGGGGATTTGAGCAGTTCTTC; CDR3: CASSYETSGGFEQFF
D: .; V: TRBV18; size: many; J: TRBJ1-1; DNA: TGTGCCAGCTCATTTATCGGACAGCCGAGTGAAGCTTTCTTT; CDR3: CASSFIGQPSEAFF
D: .; V: TRBV11-1; size: few; J: TRBJ2-6; DNA: TGTGCCAGCAGCCGAGAGATAACAGGGCTCCCTGGGGCCAACGTCCTGACTTTC; CDR3: CASSREITGLPGANVLTF
D: .; V: TRBV7-9; size: .; J: TRBJ2-7; DNA: TGTGCCAGCAGCTTTCTTGGGGGCGTTTCGGACGAGCAGTACTTC; CDR3: CASSFLGGVSDEQYF